The 32 T cell receptor beta chains presented below share a single source sample, sequenced in a study of T cells in Graves' hyperthyroidism and ophthalmopathy. RNA transcripts served as the template for amplifying TCR beta CDR3 regions. The HTBI primer set served for first-round RT-PCR of the TCR CDR3. TCRdb recomputed calls from the multiplex PCR reads with MiXCR, one row per CDR3 protein. Of over 350,000 distinct CDR3 sequences in the sample, 11% to 15% were seen once. Sequences were obtained from blood. The source of these receptors is a man in his forties or fifties with Graves' ophthalmopathy.

The chain uses TRBV5-1 and TRBJ2-2, with D tentatively TRBD1 (5 bases). This CDR3 region has 16 residues. Germline V gene lookup returns CDR1 SGHRS and CDR2 YFSETQ. Deletions cut 3 bases from V and 3 bases from J, with 15 bases between. The CDR3 sequence is CASSSLEVGDTGELFF. The CDR3 DNA sequence: TGCGCCAGCAGCTCTCTGGAAGTAGGGGACACCGGGGAGCTGTTTTTT.

This chain joins TRBV12-3 or TRBV12-4 and TRBJ2-5, with TRBD2 matching 11 bases. V shed 3 bases and J 1 base; nucleotides not matched to a gene: 7. This CDR3 spans 17 amino acids. The CDR3 sequence is CASSFVLAGGLQETQYF. The CDR3 DNA is TGTGCCAGCAGTTTTGTGTTAGCGGGAGGGCTCCAAGAGACCCAGTACTTC.

This clonotype was detected a few times. CDR3 in DNA: TGCGCCAGCAGCTTGGCCAAATTCAGGAACACTGAAGCTTTCTTT. Amino acids: CASSLAKFRNTEAFF. The chain joins TRBV5-1 to TRBJ1-1; D remains unclear. V lost 0 bases, J lost 1 base, and 10 bases lay in between. Germline lookup yields CDR1 SGHRS and CDR2 YFSETQ. The CDR3 length is 15 residues.

The CDR3 coding sequence is TGCAGTGCTAGAGGTGGCCGGGAGGTTGCCTACGAGCAGTACTTC. Protein: CSARGGREVAYEQYF. V is TRBV20-1 and J is TRBJ2-7, with 7 bases matching TRBD2. The CDR3 has 15 amino acids. The J segment lost 2 bases and the V segment lost 1 base, leaving 8 bases of the junction unmatched. From germline, CDR1 is DFQATT and CDR2 SNEGSKA (reference sequence).

In this sample, this clonotype turned up many times. This rearrangement joins TRBV11-2 to TRBJ2-2; TRBD2 matches 14 bases. V gave up 7 bases and J gave up 1 base; unmatched junction bases: 17. The CDR3 has 21 residues. CDR1 is SGHAT and CDR2 is FQNNGV in the germline V gene. The CDR3 sequence: CASTRRFSGLAGDMNTGELFF. The CDR3 DNA is TGTGCCAGCACCCGTCGGTTTTCGGGACTAGCGGGAGATATGAACACCGGGGAGCTGTTTTTT.

This clonotype was seen ten or more times. The CDR3 here is CASSLEGGQNIQYF. For the CDR3, the DNA is TGCGCCAGCAGCTTAGAAGGGGGCCAAAACATTCAGTACTTC. This chain joins TRBV5-1 and TRBJ2-4; 7 bases line up with TRBD1. Looked up from germline, CDR1 is SGHRS and CDR2 is YFSETQ. The CDR3 has 14 residues. V shed 2 bases and J 5 bases; nucleotides not matched to a gene: 4.

This clonotype was observed a few times. The genes are TRBV19 and TRBJ1-1; D unclear. The CDR3 is made up of 12 amino acids. The germline gives CDR1 LNHDA, CDR2 SQIVND (reference sequence). Trimming left V 1 base short and J 7 bases short, with 7 bases between. This CDR3 reads CASSIADREAFF. CDR3 nucleotides: TGTGCCAGTAGTATAGCCGACCGTGAAGCTTTCTTT.

This clonotype was observed at least ten times. The J gene is TRBJ1-1, the V gene TRBV7-9; D uncertain. The CDR3 consists of 12 residues. Trimming took 1 base from V and 7 from J, leaving 7 bases between them. Germline values: CDR1 SEHNR, CDR2 FQNEAQ (reference sequence). The CDR3 DNA follows: TGTGCCAGCAGCTTAGGCGGGGATGAAGCTTTCTTT. It translates to CASSLGGDEAFF. Full variable domain (missing parts from reference TRBV7-9 and TRBJ1-1): DTGVSQNPRHKITKRGQNVTFRCDPISEHNRLYWYRQTLGQGPEFLTYFQNEAQLEKSRLLSDRFSAERPKGSFSTLEIQRTEQGDSAMYLCASSLGGDEAFFGQGTRLTVV.

The sample holds a few counts of this clonotype. V usage is TRBV19 and J usage is TRBJ2-7; 9 nucleotides match TRBD1. This CDR3 region has 13 residues. Trimming at V came to 5 bases and at J to 6 bases, leaving 5 bases not matched to a gene. Germline V gene lookup returns CDR1 LNHDA and CDR2 SQIVND (reference sequence). The CDR3 DNA reads as TGTGCCAGTAGTGTGGGACAGGGCGGCGAGCAGTACTTC. As protein: CASSVGQGGEQYF.

This clonotype has a count of ten or more. J is TRBJ2-7 and V is TRBV5-1; 7 nucleotides line up with TRBD1. The CDR3 is 16 amino acids. V trimming: 2 bases; J trimming: 0 bases; junction bases outside the gene matches: 8. Germline CDR1 reads SGHRS; CDR2 reads YFSETQ. CDR3 DNA: TGCGCCAGCAGCTTTACGACAGGGACGAACTCCTACGAGCAGTACTTC. Protein: CASSFTTGTNSYEQYF.

This clonotype occurred many times. The J gene is TRBJ2-7, the V gene TRBV20-1; 8 bases align to TRBD2. The germline V gene encodes CDR1 DFQATT and CDR2 SNEGSKA (reference sequence). This CDR3 has 11 residues. The CDR3 DNA is TGCTCAACGACTAGCGTCTACGAGCAGTACTTC. Its translation: CSTTSVYEQYF.

The CDR3 sequence: CASSRDLQLITAGANVLTF. As DNA, the CDR3 is TGTGCCAGCAGCCGTGATCTACAGCTAATTACGGCTGGGGCCAACGTCCTGACTTTC. The chain has TRBV7-8 and TRBJ2-6; no firm D call. The germline V gene encodes CDR1 SGHVS and CDR2 FQNEAQ. The CDR3 sequence is 19 residues long. The germline V and J ends were trimmed by 5 bases and 2 bases, with 22 bases remaining between them.

This chain joins TRBV12-3 or TRBV12-4 and TRBJ2-3; no clear D. The CDR3 covers 14 residues. The ends were cut back, 7 bases at V and 2 bases at J, with 13 bases in the middle. The DNA of the CDR3 is TGTGCCAGCACCGACACCTCTTCCACAGATACGCAGTATTTT. Amino acid sequence: CASTDTSSTDTQYF.

This clonotype has a handful of counts. The chain links TRBV28 to TRBJ1-1; D remains unclear. This CDR3 has 13 amino acids. CDR1 and CDR2 (germline): MDHEN, SYDVKM. V lost 8 bases to trimming and J lost 6 bases, with 16 bases between them. The CDR3 reads CASRPLRFAEAFF. The CDR3 DNA reads as TGTGCCAGCCGCCCGTTGAGGTTCGCTGAAGCTTTCTTT.

In this sample, this clonotype turned up many times. V gene TRBV7-2 combines with J gene TRBJ2-3; TRBD2 matches 11 bases. Germline V lookup: CDR1 SGHTA, CDR2 FQGNSA. The J segment lost 6 bases and the V segment lost 0 bases, leaving 5 bases of the junction unmatched. This CDR3 has 16 amino acids. The CDR3 is CASSLAGTSGLDTQYF. The CDR3 DNA reads TGTGCCAGCAGCTTAGCCGGGACTAGCGGTTTGGATACGCAGTATTTT.

Many counts were recorded for this clonotype. V is TRBV7-3 and J is TRBJ2-1, with 8 bases aligning to TRBD2. The CDR3 is 15 residues long. Germline trimming cut 5 bases from V and 3 bases from J; bases unmatched to any gene: 6. Germline assignment: CDR1 SGHTA and CDR2 FQGTGA. CDR3 DNA: TGTGCCAGCAGCCAACGACTAGCGAACTACAATGAGCAGTTCTTC. Residues: CASSQRLANYNEQFF.

This clonotype appeared a few times. The chain recombines TRBV18 with TRBJ1-2, with D possibly matching TRBD1 (5 bases). This CDR3 region has 13 residues. Trimming cost V 4 bases and J 2 bases, with 8 bases left between them. CDR1 is KGHSH, CDR2 LQKENI, per germline. This CDR3 is CASSRAGNYGYTF. CDR3 DNA: TGTGCCAGCTCACGCGCAGGGAACTATGGCTACACCTTC.

V is TRBV29-1 and J is TRBJ1-2; no clear D gene. The CDR3 covers 14 residues. V lost 6 bases and J lost 3, with 17 bases in between. The germline V gene has CDR1 SQVTM and CDR2 ANQGSEA. The CDR3 region has the DNA TGCAGCGTCCCAACGGAGTTCACGCACTATGGCTACACCTTC. It is translated as CSVPTEFTHYGYTF.

This clonotype has just a few counts. The chain employs TRBV6-1 and TRBJ1-1; 7 bases fit TRBD1. In germline, CDR1 is MNHNS, CDR2 SASEGT. The ends lost 4 bases at V and 8 bases at J; junction bases unmatched: 7. This CDR3 is built from 13 residues. This CDR3 is CASSARDRKEAFF. CDR3 bases: TGTGCCAGCAGTGCCCGGGACAGAAAGGAAGCTTTCTTT.

This clonotype was counted only a few times. The chain employs TRBV4-1 and TRBJ2-2, with 7 positions matching TRBD2. This CDR3 is built from 17 residues. Germline V gives CDR1 MGHRA, CDR2 YSYEKL. After removal of 5 bases from V and 7 bases from J, the junction contained 16 bases not matched to a gene. The CDR3: CASSALGGRAVDGELFF. Here the CDR3 DNA reads TGCGCCAGCAGCGCACTTGGGGGGAGGGCCGTCGACGGGGAGCTGTTTTTT.

This clonotype was seen ten or more times. The V call is TRBV11-3, the J call TRBJ2-3, with D hard to call. The V end lost 3 bases, the J end lost 2 bases, and 9 bases lay between the germline ends. Germline V gene lookup returns CDR1 SGHNT and CDR2 YENEEA. This CDR3 comprises 14 residues. The CDR3 sequence is CASSFFRVTDTQYF. The CDR3 coding sequence is TGTGCCAGCAGCTTTTTTCGAGTCACAGATACGCAGTATTTT.

Ten or more counts support this clonotype. This sequence joins TRBV6-2 or TRBV6-3 and TRBJ2-7, with 12 positions matching TRBD2. The length of the CDR3 is 15 residues. Trimming cost V 6 bases and J 6 bases; bases outside gene matches: 9. CDR1 is MNHEY and CDR2 is SVGEGT in the germline V gene. The CDR3 DNA reads TGTGCCAGCAGATCCGAACTAGCGGGAGGTGGCGAGCAGTACTTC. Translating it yields CASRSELAGGGEQYF.

The sample holds many counts of this clonotype. This sequence joins TRBV6-1 and TRBJ1-5; no clear D. This CDR3 is 15 amino acids long. The V gene's germline CDR1 is MNHNS and CDR2 SASEGT. The V and J ends lost 0 bases and 1 base respectively, with 7 bases between them. This chain's CDR3 is CASSEASHSNQPQHF. Here the CDR3 DNA reads TGTGCCAGCAGTGAAGCGTCACACAGCAATCAGCCCCAGCATTTT.

Turning to this clonotype: This could be a read error, since a much larger clone is one nucleotide away. The rearrangement uses TRBV18 and TRBJ2-7; no reliable D call. The CDR3 length is 14 residues. V shed 2 bases and J shed 3 bases, with 11 bases lying between them. CDR1 and CDR2 from the germline V gene are KGHSH and LQKENI. Written as DNA, the CDR3 is TGTGCCAGCTCACCAGACCCAGGTTTCTACGAGCAGTACTTC. Its translation: CASSPDPGFYEQYF.

The V call is TRBV5-6, the J call TRBJ2-1; D call uncertain. Germline V gene data show CDR1 as SGHDT and CDR2 as YYEEEE. The length of the CDR3 is 16 residues. Trimming shortened V by 3 bases and J by 5 bases, and 18 bases separated the two germline ends. In DNA, the CDR3 is TGTGCCAGCAGCTCCCAATTTTCTTGGGGTGACAATGAGCAGTTCTTC. Its translation is CASSSQFSWGDNEQFF.

This chain joins TRBV5-1 and TRBJ2-1; 7 bases are shared with TRBD2. The CDR3 totals 14 residues. Trimming cost V 3 bases and J 4 bases; bases outside gene matches: 4. Germline CDR1 reads SGHRS; CDR2 reads YFSETQ. The CDR3 sequence: CASSWRGTYNEQFF. CDR3 sequence (DNA): TGCGCCAGCAGCTGGCGGGGGACTTACAATGAGCAGTTCTTC.

This clonotype came up many times. The chain is built from TRBV10-3 and TRBJ1-1; 7 bases align to TRBD1. This CDR3 has 13 residues. With 5 bases clipped from V and 1 base from J, the junction kept 1 base outside the gene matches. Germline CDR1 and CDR2: ENHRY and SYGVKD. The DNA of the CDR3 is TGTGCCATCAGTCGGGACAGGAACACTGAAGCTTTCTTT. This gives the protein CAISRDRNTEAFF.

This clonotype occurred many times. V usage is TRBV28 and J usage is TRBJ1-5; 7 nucleotides agree with TRBD1. Trimming cost V 4 bases and J 5 bases; bases outside gene matches: 5. The V gene's germline CDR1 is MDHEN and CDR2 SYDVKM. This CDR3 region has 14 residues. CDR3 coding DNA: TGTGCCAGCAGTTCTCAGGGGGAGCATCAGCCCCAGCATTTT. Protein sequence: CASSSQGEHQPQHF.

This clonotype appeared many times. The CDR3 nucleotides read TGTGCCAGCAGCTCTACCGGGAAACCGGACGGAGAGACCCAGTACTTC. Amino acid sequence: CASSSTGKPDGETQYF. V is TRBV12-3 or TRBV12-4 and J is TRBJ2-5; D may be TRBD2 (5 bases). This CDR3 is 16 amino acids long. V was trimmed by 6 bases and J by 4 bases, leaving 21 bases between them.

This clonotype was recorded a few times. The chain is built from TRBV6-1 and TRBJ2-7; no clear D. Per germline, CDR1 MNHNS and CDR2 SASEGT. V was pared by 5 bases and J by 2 bases, with 10 bases between. This CDR3 is 13 amino acids long. The CDR3 is CASSYARAYEQYF. For the CDR3, the DNA is TGTGCCAGCAGTTACGCCCGGGCCTACGAGCAGTACTTC.

The rearrangement links TRBV28 to TRBJ2-2; D uncertain. Trimming took off 1 base at V and 3 bases at J, with 6 bases between the two ends. The CDR3 extends over 14 amino acids. The V gene's germline CDR1 is MDHEN and CDR2 SYDVKM. In DNA, the CDR3 is TGTGCCAGCAGTTTATCTGGTGACACCGGGGAGCTGTTTTTT. This encodes CASSLSGDTGELFF. The full variable domain, rest sourced from reference TRBV28 and TRBJ2-2, is DVKVTQSSRYLVKRTGEKVFLECVQDMDHENMFWYRQDPGLGLRLIYFSYDVKMKEKGDIPEGYSVSREKKERFSLILESASTNQTSMYLCASSLSGDTGELFFGEGSRLTVL.

This clonotype was seen repeatedly, ten times or more. The gene calls are TRBV7-9 and TRBJ2-7, with 9 bases identical to TRBD2. Germline loops: CDR1 SEHNR, CDR2 FQNEAQ (reference sequence). J gave up 6 bases and V 4 bases, and 10 bases lay outside the gene matches. CDR3 size: 15 residues. CDR3 bases: TGTGCCAGCAGCTCCCAAGTAGCGGGAGTGTTCGAGCAGTACTTC. Its translation: CASSSQVAGVFEQYF.